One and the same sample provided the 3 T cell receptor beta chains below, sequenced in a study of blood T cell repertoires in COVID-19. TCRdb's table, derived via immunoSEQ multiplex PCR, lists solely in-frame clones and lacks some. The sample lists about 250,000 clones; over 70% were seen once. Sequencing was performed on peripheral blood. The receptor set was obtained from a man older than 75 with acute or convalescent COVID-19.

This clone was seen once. Written as DNA, the CDR3 is TGTGCCACTATAGCGGGGGTTCAAGAGACCCAGTACTTC. Amino acids: CATIAGVQETQYF. The chain uses TRBV2 and TRBJ2-5; 9 nucleotides line up with TRBD2. There are 13 residues in the CDR3. With 10 bases clipped from V and 2 bases from J, the junction kept 5 bases outside the gene matches. The germline V gene encodes CDR1 SNHLY and CDR2 FYNNEI.

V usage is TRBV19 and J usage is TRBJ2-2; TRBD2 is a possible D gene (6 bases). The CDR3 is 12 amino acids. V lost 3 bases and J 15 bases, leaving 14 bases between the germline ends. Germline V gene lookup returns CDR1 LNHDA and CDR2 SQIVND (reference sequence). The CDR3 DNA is TGTGCCAGTAGTATCGTAGGACGGAGGGTGTTTTTT. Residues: CASSIVGRRVFF.

Written as DNA, the CDR3 is TGCAGTGCTAGTCCCACTAGCGTAATCACAGATACGCAGTATTTT. Translated: CSASPTSVITDTQYF. The chain combines TRBV20-1 with TRBJ2-3; TRBD2 matches 7 bases. Losses at the gene ends were 3 bases for V and 2 bases for J; bases not matched to a gene: 8. CDR1 and CDR2 from the germline V gene are DFQATT and SNEGSKA (reference sequence). This CDR3 region has 15 residues.